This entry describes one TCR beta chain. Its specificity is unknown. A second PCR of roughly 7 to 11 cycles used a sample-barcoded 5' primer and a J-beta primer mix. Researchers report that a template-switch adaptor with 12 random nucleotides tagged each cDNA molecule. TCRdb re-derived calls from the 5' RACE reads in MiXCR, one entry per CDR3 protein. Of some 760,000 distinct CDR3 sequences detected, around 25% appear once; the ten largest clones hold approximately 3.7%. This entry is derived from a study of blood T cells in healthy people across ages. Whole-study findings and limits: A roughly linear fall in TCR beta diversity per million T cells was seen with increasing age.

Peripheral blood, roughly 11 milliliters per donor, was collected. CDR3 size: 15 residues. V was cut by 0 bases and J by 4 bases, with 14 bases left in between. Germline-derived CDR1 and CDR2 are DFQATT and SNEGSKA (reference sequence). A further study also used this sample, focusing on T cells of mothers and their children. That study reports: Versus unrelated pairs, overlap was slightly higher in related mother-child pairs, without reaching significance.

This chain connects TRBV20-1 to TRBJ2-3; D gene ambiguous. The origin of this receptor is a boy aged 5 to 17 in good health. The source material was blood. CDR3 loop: CSARDPLGPADTQYF. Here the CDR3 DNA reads TGCAGTGCTAGAGATCCGCTAGGACCCGCAGATACGCAGTATTTT.